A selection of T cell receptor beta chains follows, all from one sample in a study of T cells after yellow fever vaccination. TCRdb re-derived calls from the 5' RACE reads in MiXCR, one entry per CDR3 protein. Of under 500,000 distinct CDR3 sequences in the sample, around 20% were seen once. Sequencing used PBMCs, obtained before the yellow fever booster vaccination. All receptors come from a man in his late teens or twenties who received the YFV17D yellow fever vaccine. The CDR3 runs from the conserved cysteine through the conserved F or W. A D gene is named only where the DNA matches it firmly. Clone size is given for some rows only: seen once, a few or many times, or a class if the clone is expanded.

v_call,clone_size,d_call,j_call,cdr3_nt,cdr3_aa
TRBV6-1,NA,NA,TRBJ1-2,TGTGCCAGCAGTGAACCCGGGGCCGCAGGGGCGGACAATGGCTACACCTTC,CASSEPGAAGADNGYTF
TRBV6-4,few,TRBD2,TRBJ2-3,TGTGCCAGCAGACCATCCAGCGGGGGGCTTACAGATACGCAGTATTTT,CASRPSSGGLTDTQYF
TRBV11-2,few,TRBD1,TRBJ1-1,TGTGCCAGCAGCCTAGAGGACAGGGACGGCACTGAAGCTTTCTTT,CASSLEDRDGTEAFF
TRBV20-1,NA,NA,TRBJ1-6,TGCAGTGCTAGAGATCGGGGGGATTTCCATAATTCACCCCTCCACTTT,CSARDRGDFHNSPLHF
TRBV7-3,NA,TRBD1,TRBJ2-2,TGTGCCAGCAGCTCCGCGACAGGGCCCGGGGAGCTGTTTTTT,CASSSATGPGELFF
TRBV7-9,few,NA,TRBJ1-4,TGTGCCAGCAGCGTCTATGAAAAACTGTTTTTT,CASSVYEKLFF
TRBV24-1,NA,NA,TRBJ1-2,TGTGCCACCAGTGATTTGAGTGGGAATGGCTACACCTTC,CATSDLSGNGYTF
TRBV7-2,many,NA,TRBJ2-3,TGTGCCAGCAGCCCAACGTTGGATACGCAGTATTTT,CASSPTLDTQYF
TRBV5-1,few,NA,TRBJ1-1,TGCGCCAGCAGCGTGACTACGAAGGGCACTGAAGCTTTCTTT,CASSVTTKGTEAFF
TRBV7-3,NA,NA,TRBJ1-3,TGTGCCAGCAGCCCTAATCCCGGCACTGGAAACACCATATATTTT,CASSPNPGTGNTIYF
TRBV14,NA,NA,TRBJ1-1,TGTGCCAGCAGCTCCGGGGTTATTTGGGTGAACACTGAAGCTTTCTTT,CASSSGVIWVNTEAFF
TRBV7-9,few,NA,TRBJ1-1,TGTGCCAGCAGCCCAGACGGATACACAGCTTTCTTT,CASSPDGYTAFF
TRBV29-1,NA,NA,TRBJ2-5,TGCAGCGTTGATGGGGGTGAGCAAGAGACCCAGTACTTC,CSVDGGEQETQYF
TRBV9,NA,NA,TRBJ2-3,TGTGCCAGCATGGAGATAAATTCAGATACGCAGTATTTT,CASMEINSDTQYF
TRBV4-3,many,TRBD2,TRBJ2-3,TGCGCCAGCAGCCAAGTCAGCGGGGGGGCCTCAGATACGCAGTATTTT,CASSQVSGGASDTQYF
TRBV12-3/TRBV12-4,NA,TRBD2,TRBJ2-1,TGTGCCACCCGGTTCGGGACTAGCTTGTACAATGAGCAGTTCTTC,CATRFGTSLYNEQFF
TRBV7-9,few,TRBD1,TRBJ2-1,TGTGCCAGCAGCTTAGCAGTTGGGCGACAGGGAGTTGGGTACAATGAGCAGTTCTTC,CASSLAVGRQGVGYNEQFF
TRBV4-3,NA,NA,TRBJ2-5,TGCGCCGGGTGCGAGACCCAGTACTTC,CAGCETQYF
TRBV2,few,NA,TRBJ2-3,TGTGCCACCCCCCGCGGATCTAGCACAGATACGCAGTATTTT,CATPRGSSTDTQYF
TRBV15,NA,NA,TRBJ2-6,TGTGCCACCAGCGCCCAGATGGGGCGCTCTGGGGCCAACGTCCTGACTTTC,CATSAQMGRSGANVLTF
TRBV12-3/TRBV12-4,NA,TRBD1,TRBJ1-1,TGTGCCAGCAGTCTAGGACAGGGGCTGAACACTGAAGCTTTCTTT,CASSLGQGLNTEAFF
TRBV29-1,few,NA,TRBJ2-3,TGCAGCGTGAATGAAGATACGCAGTATTTT,CSVNEDTQYF
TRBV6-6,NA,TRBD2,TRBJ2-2,TGTGCCAGCAGACCTCGGGGGGGCACGAACACCGGGGAGCTGTTTTTT,CASRPRGGTNTGELFF
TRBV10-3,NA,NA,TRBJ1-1,TGTGCCATCAGTGAGTGGAGGTTCACTGAAGCTTTCTTT,CAISEWRFTEAFF
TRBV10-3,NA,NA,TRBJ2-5,TGTGCCATCAGTGAGACTGGTGGGGAGACCCAGTACTTC,CAISETGGETQYF
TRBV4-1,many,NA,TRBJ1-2,TGCGCCAGCAGCCAAGTGGGCGGTCTGGGGTATGGCTACACCTTC,CASSQVGGLGYGYTF
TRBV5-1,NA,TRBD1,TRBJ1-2,TGCGCCAGCAGCTCCAGGGGGGGATCGGGCTACACCTTC,CASSSRGGSGYTF
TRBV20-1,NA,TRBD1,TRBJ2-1,TGCAGTGCTTACTCTGACAGGGAGAATGAGCAGTTCTTC,CSAYSDRENEQFF
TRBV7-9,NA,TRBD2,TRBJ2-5,TGTGCCAGCAGCAAAGGACTAGCCCCAGAGACCCAGTACTTC,CASSKGLAPETQYF
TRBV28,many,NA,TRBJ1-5,TGTGCCAGCAGTTTGGGGGGTTTTGTTCAGCCCCAGCATTTT,CASSLGGFVQPQHF
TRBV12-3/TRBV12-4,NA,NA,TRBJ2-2,TGTGCCAGCAGTTCCTTGGTTACCGGGGAGCTGTTTTTT,CASSSLVTGELFF
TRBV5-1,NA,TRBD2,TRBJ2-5,TGCGCCAGCAGCTTCGGGGCACTAGCGGGGTTAGAGACCCAGTACTTC,CASSFGALAGLETQYF
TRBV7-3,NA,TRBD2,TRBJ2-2,TGTGCCAGCAGCTTATTATCCGGGACTAGCGCAAATCTTCACACCGGGGAGCTGTTTTTT,CASSLLSGTSANLHTGELFF
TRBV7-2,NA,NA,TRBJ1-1,TGTGCCAGCAGCTTTTGGGGTCGGGGGACTGAAGCTTTCTTT,CASSFWGRGTEAFF
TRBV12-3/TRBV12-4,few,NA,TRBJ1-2,TGTGCCAGCAGGAACGGTTTTAGGGGCTACACCTTC,CASRNGFRGYTF
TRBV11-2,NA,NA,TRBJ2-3,TGTGCCAGCAGCTTAGATTGGCGGGGTCGAACAGATACGCAGTATTTT,CASSLDWRGRTDTQYF
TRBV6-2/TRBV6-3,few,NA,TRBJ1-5,TGTGCCACCGAGCCCCGGGGGCGGGTGAATCAGCCCCAGCATTTT,CATEPRGRVNQPQHF
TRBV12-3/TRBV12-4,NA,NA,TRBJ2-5,TGTGCCAGCAGACCGGACCCGTACGGGACCCAGTACTTC,CASRPDPYGTQYF
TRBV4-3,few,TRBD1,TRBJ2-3,TGCGCCAGCAGCCAAGAGGGGACAGCCTTGGATACGCAGTATTTT,CASSQEGTALDTQYF
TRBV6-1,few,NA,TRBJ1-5,TGTGCCAGCAGTGAATTGTCCCCTGTAGACGGGCGTCAGCCCCAGCATTTT,CASSELSPVDGRQPQHF
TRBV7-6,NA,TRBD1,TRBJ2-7,TGTGCCAGCAGCTATCTGACAGGGGGGAGCTACGAGCAGTACTTC,CASSYLTGGSYEQYF
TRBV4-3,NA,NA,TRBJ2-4,TGCGCCAGCAGCCAAAGACGACAGGGCGGACTAGCCGGGGACATTCAGTACTTC,CASSQRRQGGLAGDIQYF
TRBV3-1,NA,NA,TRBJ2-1,TGTGCCAGCAGCCAAGATTTGGGGGTCCCTTTCAATGAGCAGTTCTTC,CASSQDLGVPFNEQFF
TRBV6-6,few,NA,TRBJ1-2,TGTGCCAGCAGTTACTCAGCCAGGGTTGGCTACACCTTC,CASSYSARVGYTF
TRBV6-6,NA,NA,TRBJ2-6,TGTGCCAGCAGTTACGGGTCTCGGACTGGGGCCAACGTCCTGACTTTC,CASSYGSRTGANVLTF
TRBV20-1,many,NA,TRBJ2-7,TGCAGTGCCCCGGACTCCGAGCAGTACTTC,CSAPDSEQYF
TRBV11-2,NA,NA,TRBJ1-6,TGTGCCAGCAGCTTGAGGGTGGCCTATAATTCACCCCTCCACTTT,CASSLRVAYNSPLHF
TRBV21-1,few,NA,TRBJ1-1,TGTGCCAGACAACTTAAAAGGACTGAAGCTTTCTTT,CARQLKRTEAFF
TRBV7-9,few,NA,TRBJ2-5,TGTGCCAGCCGACTCAACCAAGAGACCCAGTACTTC,CASRLNQETQYF
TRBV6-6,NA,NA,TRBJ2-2,TGTGCCAGCAGTTACCCCAGGGGCCACGGGGAGCTGTTTTTT,CASSYPRGHGELFF